This record looks at one T cell receptor (beta chain) sequence and its context. This entry belongs to a study of cytomegalovirus exposure and HLA in healthy donors. The wider study: A prior analysis found some 110 million unique TCR beta sequences from 150 million to 200 million T cells. From donors who were HLA-typed, an early data release held approximately 84 million unique TCRs. When 398 donors were genotyped, approximately 81% of them were found to fall in the Caucasian-associated ancestry cluster.

60 Vbeta and 13 Jbeta primers were used in PCR. Profiling relied on immunoSEQ multiplex PCR, and the TCRdb table lists in-frame clones only, not all of them. The repertoire includes roughly 110,000 clones, 70% to 85% of them detected once, and about 3.6% sits in the top ten. Germline CDR1 MNHNY, CDR2 SVGAGI (reference sequence). The CDR3 contains 15 residues. V lost 5 bases, J lost 5 bases, and 8 bases stayed unmatched. The clonotype comes from a man aged 60 to 75 in good health and CMV-seronegative. The specimen sequenced was PBMCs. The chain has TRBV6-6 and TRBJ1-3; 8 bases are a match to TRBD1. As DNA, the CDR3 is TGTGCCAGCAGTGCCCCCGGACAGGGAAGAAACACCATATATTTT. Amino acids: CASSAPGQGRNTIYF.